A single TCR beta chain is shown here with its context. The antigen remains unidentified. The treatment is: approximately nine-day PBMC culture with coronavirus spike peptide pools or control peptides (ViraFEST assay). Antigen-specific T cells were expanded with peptide pools by ViraFEST, and TCRs were then sequenced. The entry originates in a study of vaccination and CD4 T cells after COVID-19. Study-wide context: The study enrolled six male and four female convalescents, two of whom were Hispanic. Each individual in the study obtained two doses of BNT162b2 or mRNA-1273 vaccine.

Cultured CD4+ T cells had their DNA profiled by the Oncomine TCR Beta short-read assay. Genomic DNA was extracted from cultured CD4+ T cells. TCRdb passed the PCR reads through MiXCR, listing each CDR3 protein once. The table lists around 14,000 distinct CDR3 sequences, 50% to 75% of them singletons. The origin of this receptor is a human donor who had recovered from COVID-19. Sequencing was carried out using CD4+ T cells from blood, cultured in vitro.

The CDR3 loop reads CASSPKGIEFYEQYF. The CDR3, as DNA: TGTGCCAGCTCACCAAAGGGGATCGAATTCTACGAGCAGTACTTC. J is TRBJ2-7 and V is TRBV18, with D maybe TRBD1 (5 bases). CDR1 and CDR2 (germline): KGHSH, LQKENI. Trimming cost V 2 bases and J 3 bases, with 14 bases left between them. The CDR3 loop spans 15 amino acids.